Below are 26 T cell receptor beta chains sequenced from a single sample in a study of T cell responses to AZD1222 COVID-19 vaccine. This table comes from immunoSEQ multiplex PCR, and its TCRdb copy is limited to in-frame clones, with some not included. The sample has over 100,000 clones, approximately 85% seen once. The specimen comprised peripheral blood, sampled 28 days after the second dose of the MenACWY control vaccine. These receptors all stem from an adult who received the MenACWY meningococcal vaccine as a control.

The rearrangement links TRBV2 to TRBJ2-1; 8 positions match TRBD2. CDR1 is SNHLY and CDR2 is FYNNEI in the germline V gene. V lost 6 bases and J lost 5; bases outside the gene matches: 6. The CDR3 consists of 14 residues. In DNA form, the CDR3 reads TGTGCCAGCAGGGATAGCGGGATCGACAATGAGCAGTTCTTC. Translation: CASRDSGIDNEQFF.

The chain uses TRBV5-1 and TRBJ1-2, with D perhaps TRBD1 (5 bases). Germline values: CDR1 SGHRS, CDR2 YFSETQ. The CDR3 spans 13 residues. Trimming cost V 1 base and J 3 bases, with 7 bases left between them. CDR3 amino acids: CASSLTGDYGYTF. The CDR3 DNA reads as TGCGCCAGCAGCTTGACAGGAGACTATGGCTACACCTTC.

This chain connects TRBV18 to TRBJ1-4; D remains unclear. Looked up from germline, CDR1 is KGHSH and CDR2 is LQKENI. CDR3 length: 15 residues. V shed 6 bases and J shed 3 bases, with 14 bases lying between them. The CDR3 sequence: CASSLDSRANEKLFF. The CDR3 nucleotides are TGTGCCAGCTCCCTTGACTCGAGGGCTAATGAAAAACTGTTTTTT.

The rearrangement links TRBV19 to TRBJ1-2; 8 nucleotides line up with TRBD1. CDR1 and CDR2 from the germline V gene are LNHDA and SQIVND (reference sequence). There are 13 residues in the CDR3. With 3 bases clipped from V and 7 bases from J, the junction kept 4 bases outside the gene matches. The CDR3 spells CASSMDRDTGYTF. The CDR3 nucleotides are TGTGCCAGTAGTATGGACAGGGATACTGGCTACACCTTC.

The chain carries TRBV7-9 and TRBJ1-4; D perhaps matches TRBD1 (5 bases). Germline-derived CDR1 and CDR2 are SEHNR and FQNEAQ (reference sequence). V dropped 8 bases and J dropped 8 bases, with 12 bases sitting between them. This CDR3 spans 12 amino acids. CDR3 in amino acids: CASGWQGEKLFF. As DNA, the CDR3 is TGTGCCAGCGGTTGGCAGGGCGAAAAACTGTTTTTT.

The V call is TRBV29-1, the J call TRBJ1-2; D gene uncertain. The CDR3 loop spans 13 amino acids. Germline V gene lookup returns CDR1 SQVTM and CDR2 ANQGSEA. Trimming removed 3 bases from V and 2 bases from J, with 10 bases in between. The CDR3: CSVDVSSNYGYTF. CDR3 DNA sequence: TGCAGCGTTGACGTCAGCTCCAACTATGGCTACACCTTC.

The chain has TRBV5-6 and TRBJ1-2, with a tentative D call TRBD1 (5 bases). The V end was cut by 0 bases, the J end by 7 bases, with 19 bases between. Germline CDR1 SGHDT, CDR2 YYEEEE. The CDR3 loop spans 16 amino acids. CDR3 nucleotide sequence: TGTGCCAGCAGCTTGGGGTCGGGACGGGCCAGTGGTGGCTACACCTTC. Amino acids: CASSLGSGRASGGYTF.

The chain is built from TRBV7-7 and TRBJ2-5, with 10 bases matching TRBD1. V gave up 6 bases and J gave up 4 bases; unmatched junction bases: 8. The CDR3 is 15 residues long. Germline CDR1 SSHAT, CDR2 FNYEAQ (reference sequence). This chain's CDR3 is CASSSGTGESETQYF. DNA for the CDR3: TGTGCCAGCAGTTCCGGGACAGGGGAGTCAGAGACCCAGTACTTC.

The V and J genes are TRBV28 and TRBJ1-2; D uncertain. This CDR3 comprises 16 residues. V was cut by 5 bases and J by 4 bases, with 20 bases left in between. Germline V gene sequence: CDR1 MDHEN, CDR2 SYDVKM. The CDR3 nucleotides read TGTGCCAGCAGTCTTCTAGGTCGTGAGTTAAGCTATGGCTACACCTTC. It encodes CASSLLGRELSYGYTF.

The chain uses TRBV2 and TRBJ2-3, with 14 bases matching TRBD2. Trimming cost V 5 bases and J 8 bases; bases outside gene matches: 3. In germline, CDR1 is SNHLY, CDR2 FYNNEI. The length of the CDR3 is 14 residues. The CDR3 DNA is TGTGCCAGCAGTACCGGGACTAGCGGGAGTACGCAGTATTTT. Its translation is CASSTGTSGSTQYF.

This sequence joins TRBV5-1 and TRBJ2-1; 12 positions agree with TRBD2. Germline lookup yields CDR1 SGHRS and CDR2 YFSETQ. Germline trimming cut 1 base from V and 2 bases from J; bases unmatched to any gene: 4. The length of the CDR3 is 17 residues. The CDR3: CASSLLLAGGPYNEQFF. For the CDR3, the DNA is TGCGCCAGCAGCTTGTTACTAGCGGGGGGACCCTACAATGAGCAGTTCTTC.

The genes are TRBV24-1 and TRBJ2-7; 8 bases match TRBD2. Germline CDR1 reads KGHDR; CDR2 reads SFDVKD. The V and J ends lost 3 bases and 6 bases, in that order; junction bases with no gene match: 6. The CDR3 extends over 14 amino acids. The CDR3 DNA sequence: TGTGCCACCAGTGATGCCGGGACTAGTCCCGAGCAGTACTTC. This translates into CATSDAGTSPEQYF.

This clone turned up a few times. The chain recombines TRBV7-2 with TRBJ1-4, with a weak D call TRBD1 (5 bases). This CDR3 contains 16 residues. V lost 5 bases to trimming and J lost 4 bases, with 17 bases between them. Germline values: CDR1 SGHTA, CDR2 FQGNSA. CDR3 region: CASSPRGRGDNEKLFF. The CDR3 region has the DNA TGTGCCAGCAGCCCTCGAGGGAGAGGGGATAATGAAAAACTGTTTTTT.

The chain recombines TRBV28 with TRBJ1-2; 7 bases agree with TRBD1. The trim removed 1 base at V and 4 bases at J, leaving 6 bases unmatched. The CDR3 length is 15 residues. Germline CDR1 MDHEN, CDR2 SYDVKM. In DNA form, the CDR3 reads TGTGCCAGCAGTTTATATCTGGACAGGAGCTATGGCTACACCTTC. Translating it yields CASSLYLDRSYGYTF.

The gene calls are TRBV28 and TRBJ1-2; no firm D call. Germline V CDR1 and CDR2: MDHEN, SYDVKM. The V end was cut by 1 base, the J end by 5 bases, with 11 bases between. CDR3 length: 14 residues. In DNA form, the CDR3 reads TGTGCCAGCAGTTTATCGCTGGAAATATATGGCTACACCTTC. Encoded protein: CASSLSLEIYGYTF.

The CDR3 region has the DNA TGTGCCAGCAGTTTAGTTGCGGGGGTGTACAATGAGCAGTTCTTC. Amino acids: CASSLVAGVYNEQFF. The rearrangement joins TRBV27 to TRBJ2-1; 7 bases map to TRBD2. With V trimmed by 2 bases and J by 4 bases, 5 bases remained unmatched. The CDR3 covers 15 residues. Germline CDR1 and CDR2: MNHEY and SMNVEV (reference sequence).

This clone has only one observation. This sequence joins TRBV7-9 and TRBJ2-7; 15 nucleotides agree with TRBD2. V shed 5 bases and J 0 bases; nucleotides not matched to a gene: 8. The CDR3 totals 18 residues. Germline CDR1 and CDR2: SEHNR and FQNEAQ (reference sequence). In nucleotides, the CDR3 is TGTGCCAGCAGCCCCGGACTAGCGGGGGGGGATAGCTCCTACGAGCAGTACTTC. It codes for CASSPGLAGGDSSYEQYF.

CDR3 amino acids: CASSTPGQPNTEAFF. CDR3 DNA sequence: TGTGCCAGCAGCACCCCGGGGCAGCCGAACACTGAAGCTTTCTTT. This rearrangement joins TRBV7-9 to TRBJ1-1; D is possibly TRBD1 (5 bases). Germline CDR1 SEHNR, CDR2 FQNEAQ (reference sequence). The V and J ends lost 5 bases and 1 base respectively, with 14 bases between them. The CDR3 sequence is 15 residues long.

The chain is built from TRBV28 and TRBJ1-4, with 8 bases lining up with TRBD1. CDR3 length: 14 amino acids. Germline V CDR1 and CDR2: MDHEN, SYDVKM. V was clipped by 5 bases and J by 10 bases; unmatched bases: 9. CDR3 bases: TGTGCCAGCAGTGTAGACAGGGGCTACGGAAAACTGTTTTTT. Translation: CASSVDRGYGKLFF.

This clone has only one observation. The rearrangement joins TRBV5-4 to TRBJ2-2; D gene ambiguous. The ends were cut back, 2 bases at V and 1 base at J, with 6 bases in the middle. The CDR3 has 14 residues. Germline V lookup: CDR1 SGHNT, CDR2 YYREEE (reference sequence). The CDR3 loop reads CASSLGQNTGELFF. For the CDR3, the DNA is TGTGCCAGCAGCTTAGGGCAGAACACCGGGGAGCTGTTTTTT.

This chain uses TRBV6-5 with TRBJ1-2, with D possibly TRBD1 on 6 matching bases. This CDR3 comprises 15 residues. V gave up 0 bases and J gave up 5 bases, with 13 bases separating them. Germline CDR1 reads MNHEY; CDR2 reads SVGAGI. CDR3 region: CASSYSTGRGYGYTF. CDR3 coding DNA: TGTGCCAGCAGTTACTCGACGGGCAGGGGTTATGGCTACACCTTC.

The chain combines TRBV5-1 with TRBJ1-5; the D is unclear. There are 15 residues in the CDR3. In germline, CDR1 is SGHRS, CDR2 YFSETQ. The V end lost 0 bases, the J end lost 1 base, and 8 bases lay between the germline ends. CDR3 loop: CASSLAGGSNQPQHF. CDR3 nucleotides: TGCGCCAGCAGCTTGGCGGGCGGAAGCAATCAGCCCCAGCATTTT.

V and J are TRBV19 and TRBJ1-1; TRBD1 aligns across 7 bases. Trimming removed 7 bases from V and 5 bases from J; junction bases left unmatched: 4. Germline CDR1 is LNHDA and CDR2 is SQIVND (reference sequence). The CDR3 sequence is 12 residues long. The CDR3 protein is CASISGGTEAFF. The CDR3 nucleotides read TGTGCCAGTATATCAGGGGGGACTGAAGCTTTCTTT.

The chain links TRBV7-2 to TRBJ2-5; TRBD2 is a possible D gene (6 bases). The CDR3 totals 13 residues. Germline V gene lookup returns CDR1 SGHTA and CDR2 FQGNSA. Trimming removed 1 base from V and 5 bases from J, with 8 bases in between. This CDR3 is CASSLELAETQYF. The CDR3 nucleotides are TGTGCCAGCAGCTTAGAACTAGCTGAGACCCAGTACTTC. The whole variable domain, filled in from reference TRBV7-2 and TRBJ2-5, reads GAGVSQSPSNKVTEKGKDVELRCDPISGHTALYWYRQSLGQGLEFLIYFQGNSAPDKSGLPSDRFSAERTGGSVSTLTIQRTQQEDSAVYLCASSLELAETQYFGPGTRLLVL.

The chain is built from TRBV15 and TRBJ2-5; tentative D call: TRBD1 (5 bases). CDR1 is LNHNV and CDR2 is YYDKDF in the germline V gene (reference sequence). V lost 0 bases and J lost 4, with 12 bases in between. This CDR3 has 15 residues. The CDR3 region has the DNA TGTGCCACCAGCAGAGATAGGGGATACTCAGAGACCCAGTACTTC. Its translation is CATSRDRGYSETQYF. Drawing the rest from reference TRBV15 and TRBJ2-5, the complete variable domain is DAMVIQNPRYQVTQFGKPVTLSCSQTLNHNVMYWYQQKSSQAPKLLFHYYDKDFNNEADTPDNFQSRRPNTSFCFLDIRSPGLGDTAMYLCATSRDRGYSETQYFGPGTRLLVL.

The J gene is TRBJ2-2, the V gene TRBV4-3; D may match TRBD1 or TRBD2 (6 bases each). Trimming took off 0 bases at V and 8 bases at J, with 16 bases between the two ends. Per the germline V gene, CDR1 is LGHNA and CDR2 is YSLEER. The CDR3 contains 16 residues. CDR3 loop: CASSQDGSDTGGELFF. The CDR3 bases are TGCGCCAGCAGCCAAGACGGGAGCGATACAGGGGGGGAGCTGTTTTTT.